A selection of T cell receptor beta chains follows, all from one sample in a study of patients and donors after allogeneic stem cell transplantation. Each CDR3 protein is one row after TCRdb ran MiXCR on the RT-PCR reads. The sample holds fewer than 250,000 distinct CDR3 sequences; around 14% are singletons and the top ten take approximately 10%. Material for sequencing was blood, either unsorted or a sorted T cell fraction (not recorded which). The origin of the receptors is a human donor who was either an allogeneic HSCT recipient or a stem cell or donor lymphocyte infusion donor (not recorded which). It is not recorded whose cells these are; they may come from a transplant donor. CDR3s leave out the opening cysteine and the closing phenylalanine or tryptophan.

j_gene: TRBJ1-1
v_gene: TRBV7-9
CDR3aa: ASSLGGLGGLTEAF

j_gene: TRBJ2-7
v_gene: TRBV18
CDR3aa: ASSPQGGNEQY

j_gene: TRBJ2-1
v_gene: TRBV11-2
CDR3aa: ASSLAGRELLNEQF

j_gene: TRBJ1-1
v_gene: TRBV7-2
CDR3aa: ASSLATGRNTEAF

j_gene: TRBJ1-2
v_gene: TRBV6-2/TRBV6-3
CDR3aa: ASSYSQEHSSYGYT

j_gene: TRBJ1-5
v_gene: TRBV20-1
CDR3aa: SASGTKERSNQPQH

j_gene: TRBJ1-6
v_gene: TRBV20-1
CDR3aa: SARGSLGYSPLH

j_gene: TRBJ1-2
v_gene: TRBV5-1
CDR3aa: ASSLSVSSGYT

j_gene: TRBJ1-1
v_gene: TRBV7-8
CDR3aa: ASSSLPGGTEAF

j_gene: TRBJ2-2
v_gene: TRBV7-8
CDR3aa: ASTLRGDHTGELF

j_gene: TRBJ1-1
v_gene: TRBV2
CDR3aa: ASSGGQGRLHTEAF

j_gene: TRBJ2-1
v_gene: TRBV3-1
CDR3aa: ASSKISGVREQF

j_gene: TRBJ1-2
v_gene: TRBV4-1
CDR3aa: ASSQARGQGYGYT

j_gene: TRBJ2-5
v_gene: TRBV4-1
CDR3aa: ASSLQGQGGQETQY

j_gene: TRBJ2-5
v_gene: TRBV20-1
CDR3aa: SARPVAGALGPQY

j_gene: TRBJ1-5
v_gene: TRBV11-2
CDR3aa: ASSLRTGVPNNQPQH

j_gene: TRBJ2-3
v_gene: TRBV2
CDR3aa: ASSEIDTQY

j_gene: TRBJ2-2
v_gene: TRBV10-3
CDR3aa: AISAERQNTGELF

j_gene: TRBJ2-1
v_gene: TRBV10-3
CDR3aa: AIRTSGDSYNEQF

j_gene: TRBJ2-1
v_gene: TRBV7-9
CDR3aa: ASSLEFLSSYNEQF

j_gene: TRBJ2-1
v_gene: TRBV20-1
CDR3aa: SAPGDFSREQF

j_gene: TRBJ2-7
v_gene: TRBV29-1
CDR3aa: SAAGGPLYEQY

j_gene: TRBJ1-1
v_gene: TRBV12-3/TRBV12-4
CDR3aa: ASTQDSWNTEAF

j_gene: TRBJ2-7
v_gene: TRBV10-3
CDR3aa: AISESVPSGWEQY

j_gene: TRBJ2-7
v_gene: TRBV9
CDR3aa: ASSVDGRGINEQY

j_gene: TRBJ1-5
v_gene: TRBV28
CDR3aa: ASSIDRGTQPQH

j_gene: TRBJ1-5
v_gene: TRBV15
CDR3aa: ATSLDSNQPQH

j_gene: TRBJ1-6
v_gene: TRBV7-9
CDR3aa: ASSPTRRDQPLH

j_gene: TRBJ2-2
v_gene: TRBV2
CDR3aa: ASTRARGSPGELF

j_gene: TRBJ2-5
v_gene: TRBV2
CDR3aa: ASGLKETQY

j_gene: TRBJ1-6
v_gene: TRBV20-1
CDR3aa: SAALMGLRGSPLH

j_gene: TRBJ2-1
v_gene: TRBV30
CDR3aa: AWSVRGRVYNEQF

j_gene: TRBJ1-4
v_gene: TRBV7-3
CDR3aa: ASSHRAGEKLF

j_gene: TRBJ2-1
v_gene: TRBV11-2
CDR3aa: ASSLGAKPLHEQF

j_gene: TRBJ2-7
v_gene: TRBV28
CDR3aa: ASRPGGLSYEQY

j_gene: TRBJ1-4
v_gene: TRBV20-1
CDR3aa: SARPVSGGVDNEKLF

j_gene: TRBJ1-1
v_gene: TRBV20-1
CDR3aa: SARDFDRGDNTEAF

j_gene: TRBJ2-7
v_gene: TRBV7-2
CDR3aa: ASSLARGGEQY

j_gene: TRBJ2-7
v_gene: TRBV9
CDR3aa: ASSPRTGGSSYEQY

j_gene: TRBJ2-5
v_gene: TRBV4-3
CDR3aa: ASSQGEGRIQETQY

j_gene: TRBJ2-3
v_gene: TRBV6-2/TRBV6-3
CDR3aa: ASSLGTSGGHDTQY

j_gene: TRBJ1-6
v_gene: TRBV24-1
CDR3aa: ATSAGGTGVNSPLH

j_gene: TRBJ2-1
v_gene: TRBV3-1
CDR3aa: ASSQVTHNEQF

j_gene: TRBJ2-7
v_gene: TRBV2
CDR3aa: ASTVSDSYEQY

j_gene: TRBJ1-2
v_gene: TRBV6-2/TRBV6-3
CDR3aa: ASRSPGPNYGYT

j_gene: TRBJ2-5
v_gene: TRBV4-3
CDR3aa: ASSRKPKSGGAYHEY

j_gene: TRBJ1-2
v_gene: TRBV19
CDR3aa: ASSPQGTDGYT

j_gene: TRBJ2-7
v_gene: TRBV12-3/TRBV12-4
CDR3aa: ASSLRTEQY

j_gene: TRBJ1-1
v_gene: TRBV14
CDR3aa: ASRPGRWNTEAF

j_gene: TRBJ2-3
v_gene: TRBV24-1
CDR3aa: ATSNSGGVTDTQY